This TCR beta chain appears in the sequencing data of a study of vaccination and CD4 T cells after COVID-19 (dated by TCRdb to the early 2020s). Describing the broader study: Convalescent patients had a positive SARS-CoV-2 result on nasal swab PCR, and of these patients, several had mild disease and one had severe disease. Post-vaccine blood samples were taken a median of about 72 days after the second vaccine dose, with a range of roughly 13 to 250 days. Culture stimuli were overlapping spike peptide pools from SARS-CoV-2 and from the common cold coronaviruses HCoV-NL63, HCoV-OC43 and HCoV-229E. As controls, cultures received a CEFX viral epitope pool (the positive control), an HIV-1 Nef peptide pool (the negative control), or no peptide at all. In around nine COVID-19 convalescent patients and a few infection-naive healthy vaccine recipients, the spike-specific CD4+ TCR repertoire before mRNA vaccination was compared with the repertoire after mRNA vaccination. Two doses of either the Pfizer-BioNTech BNT162b2 vaccine (n=8) or the Moderna mRNA-1273 vaccine (n=2) were administered to participants. The convalescent cohort comprised six males and four females, including two Hispanic individuals, seven Caucasians, two Asians and one multiracial person. Post-COVID blood samples from convalescent patients were collected a median of roughly 100 days after diagnosis, with a range of roughly 30 to 161 days. General conclusions and limits of the study: The study included relatively few convalescent patients and did not analyze early timepoints after natural infection. An increase in the median number of SARS-CoV-2-reactive clonotypes from 20 to 25 after infection to a few dozen after vaccination was observed, but the change was not found to be significant. Of the vaccine-specific clones in convalescent patients, 304 of 307, or nearly all, reacted only to SARS-CoV-2 spike and did not cross-react with common cold coronaviruses. Among convalescent patients, a median about 90% of the SARS-CoV-2-reactive clones seen after vaccination appeared only after vaccination, which suggests priming specific to the vaccine.

Concerning this clonotype: Its specific antigen is unknown. No much larger clone is present one base from it, and per-base qualities are unavailable.

The treatment or condition label corresponds to: approximately nine-day PBMC culture with coronavirus spike peptide pools or control peptides (ViraFEST assay). The ViraFEST assay, used in the study, expanded antigen-specific T cells with peptide pools and then identified the expanded clonotypes through TCR sequencing. The positive SARS-CoV-2 PCR tests of the convalescent patients were dated from March to December 2020, before the Alpha, Beta and Delta variants emerged in the United States. Approximately 2.1 million PBMCs per well were cultured in IMDM with roughly 5% human AB serum and around 10 IU/ml IL-2, plus 10 ug/ml peptide pools. On days 3 and 7, half of the culture medium was replaced with fresh IL-2-containing medium. After more than 8 days of culture, CD4+ T cells were isolated by negative selection using the EasySep CD4+ T cell isolation kit. PBMCs were separated from whole blood using Ficoll-Paque Plus gradient centrifugation and then either used fresh or cryopreserved at -140C. In general, triplicate wells were set up for every culture condition.

The library was built by means of PCR. DNA from cultured CD4+ T cells underwent TCR sequencing with the Oncomine TCR Beta short-read assay at the Johns Hopkins FTIC core. The QIAamp micro DNA kit was used to extract genomic DNA from the cultured CD4+ T cells. Oncomine TCR Beta libraries from cultured CD4+ T cells were pooled with unique dual indexes and sequenced on an Illumina iSeq 100. The published analysis was carried out like this. Non-productive sequences were filtered out, and CDR3s that did not start with C, did not end with F or W, or were shorter than 7 amino acids were discarded. The MANAFEST web application identified antigen-specific clonotypes by comparing peptide-stimulated wells against reference wells and other culture wells. Positive clones required FDR below 0.05, an odds ratio above 5, and productive frequency above 0.1% in at least two of three replicate wells. Cross-reactive clonotypes were defined as significantly expanded in both SARS-CoV-2 spike wells and at least one common cold coronavirus spike condition. Similarity between CDR3 sequences was evaluated in R version 3.6.1 using Levenshtein distances (stringdist) and unrooted phylogenetic trees (ape). TCRdb took the public reads, trimmed them with fastp at Q25, ran MiXCR for clone calling and kept in-frame beta chains. Each CDR3 protein gets just one entry, which takes the most common genes and DNA from the rows behind it. TCRdb, not the original authors, processed these V and J calls. This sample comprises about 14,000 distinct CDR3 sequences, about 45% of them detected only once. Less than 15% of the sample is taken by the ten largest.

V is clipped by 1 base and J by 8 bases, and the sequence between their germline boundaries is 13 bases long. The germline V gene gives CDR1 as SGHAT and CDR2 as FQNNGV. The CDR3 starts with the cysteine, ends with the phenylalanine, and has 14 residues. Only the CDR3 DNA is retained, 42 bases long and in frame from the first base. The sequence came from a human donor who had recovered from COVID-19. Sequencing was performed on CD4+ T cells from blood, cultured in vitro. The V gene is TRBV11-2 and the J gene is TRBJ2-3; the D gene is perhaps TRBD2, on 6 matching bases. The nucleotides read TGTGCCAGCAGCTTAGGTGCGGGGCTGGGTACGCAGTATTTT. This codes for CASSLGAGLGTQYF. Reference TRBV11-2 and TRBJ2-3 genes cover what lies past the CDR3, so the full variable domain is EAGVAQSPRYKIIEKRQSVAFWCNPISGHATLYWYQQILGQGPKLLIQFQNNGVVDDSQLPKDRFSAERLKGVDSTLKIQPAKLEDSAVYLCASSLGAGLGTQYFGPGTRLTVL.